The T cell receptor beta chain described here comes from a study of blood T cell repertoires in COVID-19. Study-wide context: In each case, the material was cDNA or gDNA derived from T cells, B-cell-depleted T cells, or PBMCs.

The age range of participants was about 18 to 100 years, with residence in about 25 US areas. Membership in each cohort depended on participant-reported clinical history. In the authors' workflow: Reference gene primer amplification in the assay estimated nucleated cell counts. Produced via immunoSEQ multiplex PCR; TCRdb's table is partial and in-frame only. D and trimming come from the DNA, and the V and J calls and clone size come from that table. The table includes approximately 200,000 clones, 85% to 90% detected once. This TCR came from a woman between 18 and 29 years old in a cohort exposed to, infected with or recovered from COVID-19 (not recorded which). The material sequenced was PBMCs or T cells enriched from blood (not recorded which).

CDR3 bases: TGCGCCAGCAGCACAGGGAGCTCCTATAATTCACCCCTCCACTTT. Protein sequence: CASSTGSSYNSPLHF. The chain carries TRBV5-1 and TRBJ1-6, with D maybe TRBD1 (6 bases). This CDR3 contains 15 residues. Trimming cost V 4 bases and J 0 bases, with 8 bases left between them. Per the germline V gene, CDR1 is SGHRS and CDR2 is YFSETQ.